The present T cell receptor beta chain was sequenced within a study of radiotherapy plus CTLA-4 blockade in lung cancer (dated by TCRdb to the late 2010s). The study in broad terms: Objective responses occurred in 18% of enrolled patients, and under 40% achieved disease control.

Details on this clone: The antigen it binds to is not known. Within one base of it there is no much larger clone, and no base qualities were kept.

Results the study describes overall, beyond this receptor: After treatment with radiotherapy and ipilimumab, TCR clones that originated in tumors expanded in peripheral blood. The strongest predictors of response were reported to be early dynamic shifts in blood T cell clones along with a rise in serum interferon-beta following radiation.

The study evaluated CTLA-4 blockade (ipilimumab) given together with focal radiation therapy in patients who had chemo-refractory metastatic non-small-cell lung cancer. The library was made by the immunoSEQ multiplex PCR assay. TCRdb limited this immuneACCESS table to in-frame rearrangements with V and J called. A share of clones is missing; checked studies link under half to unresolved V genes, and the rest is unexplained. The sample data list 60,000 to 70,000 clones, and less than 80% of these were observed just once. In total, the top ten clones hold roughly 10% of the sample. From cysteine to phenylalanine, the CDR3 is 15 amino acids long. Just the 45-base CDR3 DNA is kept, in frame starting at base 1. Trimming takes 2 bases from V and 3 bases from J, and the germline ends sit 11 bases apart. Reading the germline V gene gives CDR1 SGHAT and CDR2 FQNNGV.

The receptor was derived from a human donor with non-small cell lung cancer who had a complete response to radiotherapy plus ipilimumab. The V and J segments used are TRBV11-2 and TRBJ2-1, with a weak D call of TRBD1 (6 bases match). This material consisted of peripheral blood, taken from a patient treated with radiotherapy plus ipilimumab. The CDR3 is CASSLWAGDYNEQFF. The DNA reads as follows: TGTGCCAGCAGCTTATGGGCAGGGGACTACAATGAGCAGTTCTTC.